This T cell receptor (beta chain) stems from a study of regulatory T cells in long-lasting Graves disease (dated by TCRdb to the early 2020s). Context from the whole study: Newly diagnosed Graves' disease patients had taken antithyroid drugs for less than 3 months. Peripheral blood TCR sequencing and RNA sequencing compared persistent Graves' disease patients with newly diagnosed Graves' disease patients. The study was conducted in China and was registered as a clinical trial. A total of roughly 33 samples underwent TCR sequencing: some 13 from persistent and some 20 from newly diagnosed Graves' disease patients. Findings and caveats that apply to the study as a whole: Compared with newly diagnosed patients, persistent Graves' disease patients had lower TCR Shannon entropy and fewer highly expanded clones, which suggests clonal expansion. Persistent disease showed preferential use of TRBV28, TRBJ1-2 and TRBJ2-5, whereas newly diagnosed disease favored TRBV20-1 and TRBJ2-1. Sequencing and analysis were limited to the TCR beta chain. As a limitation, the authors acknowledged that the small sample size may reduce accuracy. A larger number of public clonotypes was shared among persistent patients (around 3,000) than among newly diagnosed patients (about 990). Because the primary lesion, thyroid tissue, could not be accessed, the study looked at peripheral blood alone.

What this sample's time point label stands for: newly diagnosed GD, antithyroid drugs for less than 3 months. For both TCR sequencing and RNA sequencing, RNA was extracted from PBMCs in TRIzol. The diagnosis of Graves' disease followed American Thyroid Association guidelines. Recruitment of patients was carried out at an endocrinology department in Xi'an, China. Each patient gave approximately 9.7 milliliters of peripheral blood, collected in an EDTA anticoagulant tube. Ficoll Paque Plus density gradient separation was used to isolate PBMCs, and no further T cell sorting was done. An Agilent 2100 Bioanalyzer and agarose gel were used to check RNA quality, and a NanoDrop 2000 was used to measure RNA concentration. Libraries were prepared through multiplex PCR. These reads were obtained on an Illumina HiSeq 4000. iRepertoire HTBI primers and Arm-PCR amplification of CDR3 regions were used to construct TCR beta libraries. PCR products were gel purified before sequencing. The original methods were these. Across samples, roughly 60 TRBV and roughly 13 TRBJ segments were identified and used for gene usage analysis of CDR3 amino acid clonotypes. COPE and FqMerger were used to merge filtered high-quality paired reads into contigs. BLAST was used to align contigs to IMGT TRBV, TRBD and TRBJ reference genes, and CDR3 was defined according to IMGT. Any clonotype with a frequency above 0.1% was counted as a highly expanded clone. Shannon entropy served as the measure of repertoire diversity, while the Gini coefficient captured V-J evenness. A clonotype was considered public if more than one individual shared it. TCRdb reprocessing: public reads trimmed at Q25 with fastp, clones called with MiXCR, in-frame beta chains kept. Entries that share a CDR3 protein sequence are merged under the most common genes and DNA. The V and J calls reflect TCRdb's pipeline rather than the authors' work. This sample has about 540,000 distinct CDR3 sequences in its table, and roughly 12% of those were observed once. The ten largest clones capture 8.5% to 10% of the sample.

Relative to germline, V is missing 5 bases and J is missing 0 bases, with 4 bases of the junction outside any gene match. Via the germline V gene, CDR1 is SQVTM and CDR2 ANQGSEA. The CDR3 sequence holds 14 residues, the cysteine and phenylalanine included. Just the 42-base CDR3 DNA is kept, in frame starting at base 1. The table lists this clonotype with many counts. Its cognate antigen has yet to be identified. No clone much larger than this one lies a single base away; base qualities are absent. The sample was also linked to a second study, of T cells in Graves' hyperthyroidism and ophthalmopathy. Looking at the second paper: Stable Graves' hyperthyroidism was defined as the absence of progression to ophthalmopathy over 18 months of follow-up. Hyperthyroidism patients were newly diagnosed, had a disease duration of under 2 months, and were aged 18 to 65 years. Exclusion was applied to patients with uncontrolled infections, other autoimmune diseases, pregnancy or lactation. Clinical symptoms, serum thyroxine and TRAb, thyroid ultrasound, and orbital computed tomography formed the basis for the diagnoses. For the first round of RT-PCR on the TCR CDR3, the HTBI primer set was used together with the Qiagen OneStep RT-PCR kit. Most expanded thyroid clonotypes (frequency above 0.001) were also found in blood, which suggests that blood repertoires may mirror thyroid immune responses. A 13 V-J signature model separated ophthalmopathy from stable hyperthyroidism, with over 85% sensitivity and roughly 84% specificity in cross-validation and 80%/75% in testing. In validation, the model predicted progression to ophthalmopathy with roughly 66% sensitivity and roughly 72% specificity, a median of 6.5 months before onset. To identify TCR V-J signatures that set the groups apart, the researchers used a discovery cohort of roughly 100 patients, made up of around 42 with Graves' ophthalmopathy and some 58 with stable Graves' hyperthyroidism. Whether ophthalmopathy could be predicted prospectively was tested in an independent validation cohort made up of roughly 20 hyperthyroidism patients plus 17 patients who later progressed to ophthalmopathy. The roughly 91 discovery patients were randomly split 7:3 into training and test sets. In roughly six Graves' hyperthyroidism patients, the study also compared T-cell repertoires from thyroid tissue with T-cell repertoires from blood. Following sampling, methimazole starting at 30 mg daily was given to hyperthyroidism patients, and high-dose intravenous methylprednisolone was given to ophthalmopathy patients. Libraries were constructed in a second round of multiplex PCR, after which size selection and purification were performed. Sequencing of the libraries was done on an Illumina HiSeq2000 using paired-end 100 bp reads. SOAPnuke was used to process the raw data, removing reads that contained adapters or uncalled bases, had a mean Phred below 15, or lacked an exact match to the constant primer or identifier. COPE v1.2.5 was used to merge the high-quality paired reads, and each unique nucleotide sequence was defined as a clonotype. MiTCR v1.1 was used to align the clonotypes against IMGT TRBV, TRBD and TRBJ reference segments. The analysis was restricted to V-J combinations with a frequency above 0.0001, which together covered 99% to 99.2% of the repertoires. The TCS score was defined as the ratio of F50 (clonal expansion) to E x V (chaos), calculated using BLOSUM62-based TCRdist between CDR3 peptides within each V-J. Welch's t-statistics and random forest reduced fewer than 600 V-J features to 13, which were used in a naive Bayes classifier (R e1071). No statistical method was used to set the sample size in advance, and investigators knew the group allocation. The paper describes TCR Vbeta CDR3 sequencing of around 140 peripheral blood samples, made up of roughly 45 ophthalmopathy patients, some 80 hyperthyroidism patients and 17 progressor patients.

The specimen was peripheral blood mononuclear cells (PBMCs), collected at new diagnosis, from a patient treated with antithyroid drugs. The chain was built from TRBV29-1 and TRBJ2-1, and 7 junctional nucleotides match TRBD2. The clonotype comes from a man between 25 and 39 years old with Graves disease. Donor details come from another sample of the same person, matched by shared clones. The DNA reads TGCAGCGTTTTAGGCGGGAGCTCCTACAATGAGCAGTTCTTC. This gives the protein CSVLGGSSYNEQFF.